The 7 T cell receptor beta chains below come from one sample, sequenced in a study of T cells after posttransplantation cyclophosphamide. The assay was immunoSEQ multiplex PCR, and TCRdb's table has in-frame clones only and misses some. The sample contains 35,000 to 55,000 clones, none of them singletons. The sample taken for sequencing was PBMCs. The receptors come from a man aged 35 to 55 in good health, CMV-negative, and a related stem cell transplant donor.

This clone has ten or more counts. The genes are TRBV11-3 and TRBJ1-3; D might be TRBD1 (6 bases). Germline CDR1 is SGHNT and CDR2 is YENEEA. Trimming left V 5 bases short and J 2 bases short, with 13 bases between. This CDR3 comprises 15 residues. Here the CDR3 DNA reads TGTGCCAGCAGCCCTACCCAGGGGCCTGGAAACACCATATATTTT. Translating it yields CASSPTQGPGNTIYF.

This clone has ten or more counts. The chain links TRBV5-1 to TRBJ2-7; D remains ambiguous. CDR1 SGHRS and CDR2 YFSETQ come from the germline V gene. The CDR3 runs 14 residues. Trimming removed 4 bases from V and 1 base from J, with 12 bases in between. Here the CDR3 reads CASSGLLSSYEQYF. The CDR3 DNA reads TGCGCCAGCAGCGGTCTACTTTCTTCCTACGAGCAGTACTTC.

This clone was seen ten or more times. The chain recombines TRBV14 with TRBJ1-1; D may be TRBD1 (5 bases). From germline, CDR1 is SGHDN and CDR2 FVKESK. The V end lost 2 bases, the J end lost 8 bases, and 15 bases lay between the germline ends. The CDR3 runs 14 residues. The CDR3 region has the DNA TGTGCCAGCAGCCAATTTCAGGGCGCCGGCGAAGCTTTCTTT. Translation gives CASSQFQGAGEAFF. Full variable domain (rest looked up from reference TRBV14 and TRBJ1-1): EAGVTQFPSHSVIEKGQTVTLRCDPISGHDNLYWYRRVMGKEIKFLLHFVKESKQDESGMPNNRFLAERTGGTYSTLKVQPAELEDSGVYFCASSQFQGAGEAFFGQGTRLTVV.

This clone was counted at least ten times. This chain joins TRBV7-9 and TRBJ1-3; no reliable D call. CDR1 and CDR2 from the germline V gene are SEHNR and FQNEAQ (reference sequence). The ends were cut back, 8 bases at V and 0 bases at J, with 14 bases in the middle. This CDR3 is 15 amino acids long. The CDR3 sequence is CASSDIFLSGNTIYF. Written as DNA, the CDR3 is TGTGCCAGCTCAGACATCTTCCTCTCTGGAAACACCATATATTTT.

This clone was seen more than once but under ten times. The V call is TRBV7-2, the J call TRBJ2-5; 9 positions agree with TRBD1. J was trimmed by 6 bases and V by 1 base; bases with no gene match: 3. The CDR3 consists of 14 residues. Germline CDR1 SGHTA, CDR2 FQGNSA. In DNA, the CDR3 is TGTGCCAGCAGCTTAGGGACAGGGGCACAGACCCAGTACTTC. The encoded protein is CASSLGTGAQTQYF. Full variable domain (missing parts from reference TRBV7-2 and TRBJ2-5): GAGVSQSPSNKVTEKGKDVELRCDPISGHTALYWYRQSLGQGLEFLIYFQGNSAPDKSGLPSDRFSAERTGGSVSTLTIQRTQQEDSAVYLCASSLGTGAQTQYFGPGTRLLVL.

This clone was seen ten or more times. The chain is built from TRBV27 and TRBJ1-4, with TRBD1 matching over 9 bases. The CDR3 sequence is 13 residues long. Trimming took 7 bases from V and 5 from J; bases not matched to a gene: 2. The germline V gene encodes CDR1 MNHEY and CDR2 SMNVEV (reference sequence). In nucleotides, the CDR3 is TGTGCCAGCAAACAGGGGGCGAATGAAAAACTGTTTTTT. This sequence encodes CASKQGANEKLFF.

This clone was detected many times. The genes are TRBV7-3 and TRBJ1-2; D remains unclear. Trimming stripped 5 bases from V and 5 bases from J, with 18 bases between. Germline V gives CDR1 SGHTA, CDR2 FQGTGA. The CDR3 has 15 residues. Here the CDR3 DNA reads TGTGCCAGCAGCCCACTGGGCAGAGACGATTATGGCTACACCTTC. It yields the protein CASSPLGRDDYGYTF.